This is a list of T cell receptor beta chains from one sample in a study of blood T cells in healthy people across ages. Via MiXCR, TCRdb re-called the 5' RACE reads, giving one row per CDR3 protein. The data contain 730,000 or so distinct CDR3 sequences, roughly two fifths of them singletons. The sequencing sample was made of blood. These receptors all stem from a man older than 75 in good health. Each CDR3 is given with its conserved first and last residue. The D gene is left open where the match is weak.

CDR3aa: CASSPDRDEKLFF
v_gene: TRBV18
d_gene: TRBD1

CDR3aa: CASSVGQGAGNTEAFF
v_gene: TRBV7-9
d_gene: TRBD1

CDR3aa: CASSDRGRNSPLHF
v_gene: TRBV7-2
d_gene: TRBD1

CDR3aa: CAISESGLAGVRTGELFF
v_gene: TRBV10-3
d_gene: TRBD2

CDR3aa: CASSLGYGVNEQFF
v_gene: TRBV12-3/TRBV12-4
d_gene: NA

CDR3aa: CASSGLYEQYF
v_gene: TRBV6-2/TRBV6-3
d_gene: NA

CDR3aa: CSVDPQGGVNTQYF
v_gene: TRBV29-1
d_gene: TRBD1

CDR3aa: CVSSLSRGGADTQYF
v_gene: TRBV7-3
d_gene: NA

CDR3aa: CASSQGSGSSGNTQYF
v_gene: TRBV7-2
d_gene: TRBD2

CDR3aa: CASSVTAYNEQFF
v_gene: TRBV2
d_gene: NA

CDR3aa: CSARDFKEEQFF
v_gene: TRBV20-1
d_gene: NA

CDR3aa: CASSVEGTGDYYEQYF
v_gene: TRBV9
d_gene: TRBD1

CDR3aa: CASSHVLEGLNTGELFF
v_gene: TRBV14
d_gene: NA

CDR3aa: CASSTTSSETQYF
v_gene: TRBV11-2
d_gene: TRBD2

CDR3aa: CASSLNLGPYNEQFF
v_gene: TRBV5-1
d_gene: NA

CDR3aa: CASSLTGEYEQYF
v_gene: TRBV27
d_gene: NA

CDR3aa: CASSLPGPHVNEQYF
v_gene: TRBV12-3/TRBV12-4
d_gene: NA

CDR3aa: CASSTIAGTPYNEQFF
v_gene: TRBV19
d_gene: TRBD2

CDR3aa: CSARDIQDSTEAFF
v_gene: TRBV20-1
d_gene: NA